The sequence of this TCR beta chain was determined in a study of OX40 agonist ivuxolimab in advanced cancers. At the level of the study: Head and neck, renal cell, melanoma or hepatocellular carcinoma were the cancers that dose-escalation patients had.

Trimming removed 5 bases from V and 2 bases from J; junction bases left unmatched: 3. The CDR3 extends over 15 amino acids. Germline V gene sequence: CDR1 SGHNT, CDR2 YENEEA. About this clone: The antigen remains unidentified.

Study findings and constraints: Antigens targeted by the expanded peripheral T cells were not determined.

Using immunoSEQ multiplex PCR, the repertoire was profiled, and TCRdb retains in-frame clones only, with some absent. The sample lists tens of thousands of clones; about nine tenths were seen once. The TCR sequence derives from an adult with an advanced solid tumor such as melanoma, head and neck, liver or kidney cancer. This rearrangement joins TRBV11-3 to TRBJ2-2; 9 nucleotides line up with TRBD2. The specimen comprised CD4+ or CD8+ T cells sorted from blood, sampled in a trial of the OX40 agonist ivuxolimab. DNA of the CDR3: TGTGCCAGCAGCAGACTAGCGGCAAACACCGGGGAGCTGTTTTTT. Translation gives CASSRLAANTGELFF.